These T cell receptor beta chains were read from a single sample in a study of blood T cell repertoires in COVID-19. Measured with immunoSEQ multiplex PCR; TCRdb has only the in-frame clones, and not every one. Of about 260,000 clones listed, over 70% are singletons. The sample was peripheral blood. Source of these receptors: a middle-aged woman who had recovered from COVID-19. Both conserved end residues are trimmed from each CDR3.

cdr3_aa	v_call	j_call
ASSLLGQWTEAF	TRBV13	TRBJ1-1
ASSLLGVARNTDTQY	TRBV5-1	TRBJ2-3
ASSSGTSGSLYNEQF	TRBV5-8	TRBJ2-1
ASRIPDRGGNSPLH	TRBV6-6	TRBJ1-6
ASSLVPETQY	TRBV7-9	TRBJ2-5
ASSSDRFQETQY	TRBV5-1	TRBJ2-5
ASSLNGVQY	TRBV11-3	TRBJ2-7
ASSLGRGRNTEAF	TRBV5-1	TRBJ1-1
ASSYGGGADTQY	TRBV5-4	TRBJ2-3
ASSPGLSYGYT	TRBV2	TRBJ1-2
ASSAAGYEQY	TRBV18	TRBJ2-7
ASSQPGTGATQY	TRBV3-1/TRBV3-2	TRBJ2-5
ASSWRGNNEQF	TRBV5-1	TRBJ2-1
ASSQGGQGFTGELF	TRBV7-7	TRBJ2-2
AWRRTGGLKRYEQY	TRBV30	TRBJ2-7
ASSPEANTGELF	TRBV5-1	TRBJ2-2
ASSPRQSSYNEQF	TRBV7-7	TRBJ2-1
ASSLTANTEAF	TRBV5-5	TRBJ1-1
ASSQHDRRGTEAF	TRBV3-1/TRBV3-2	TRBJ1-1
ASSLEGRTYNEQF	TRBV5-8	TRBJ2-1
AWSVQASGGYEQY	TRBV30	TRBJ2-7
SVMNTEAF	TRBV20-1	TRBJ1-1